The rows below give T cell receptor beta chains drawn from one sample of a study of cytomegalovirus exposure and HLA in healthy donors. TCRdb's table, derived via immunoSEQ multiplex PCR, lists solely in-frame clones and lacks some. The table has 270,000 or so clones, 80% to 95% seen once. The sample comprised PBMCs. These receptors were taken from a girl aged 2-10 years in good health and CMV-seronegative. Each CDR3 is given with its conserved first and last residue. A D gene is named only where the DNA matches it firmly. Expanded clones are given a class, and other clones once, few, many or no size at all.

-,once,TRBJ1-5,TRBV27,CASSLSGGQGGSNQPQHF,TGTGCCAGCAGTTTATCCGGGGGGCAGGGCGGTAGCAATCAGCCCCAGCATTTT
-,-,TRBJ1-5,TRBV6-1,CASSVSMSNQPQHF,TGTGCCAGCAGTGTAAGCATGAGCAATCAGCCCCAGCATTTT
TRBD1,-,TRBJ2-2,TRBV5-1,CASSPNRGRGTGELFF,TGCGCCAGCAGCCCAAACAGGGGGCGCGGCACCGGGGAGCTGTTTTTT
-,-,TRBJ2-7,TRBV15,CATSSFYEQYF,TGTGCCACCAGCAGCTTCTACGAGCAGTACTTC
TRBD1,-,TRBJ1-1,TRBV19,CASTLGQGLPEAFF,TGTGCCAGTACCCTAGGACAGGGTTTGCCTGAAGCTTTCTTT
-,few,TRBJ1-2,TRBV5-1,CASSLDRVSGGYTF,TGCGCCAGCAGCTTGGACAGGGTCTCAGGGGGCTACACCTTC
-,-,TRBJ1-4,TRBV7-2,CASSLGRDLHEKLFF,TGTGCCAGCAGCTTAGGGAGGGACTTACACGAAAAACTGTTTTTT
TRBD1,-,TRBJ2-7,TRBV13,CASRLMGQGAYEQYF,TGTGCCAGCAGGCTGATGGGACAGGGGGCATACGAGCAGTACTTC
-,-,TRBJ1-2,TRBV6-5,CASSTSFRTSYGYTF,TGTGCCAGCAGTACTTCCTTCCGGACTTCGTATGGCTACACCTTC
TRBD2,-,TRBJ2-1,TRBV27,CASSLSLLGGGSRTYNEQFF,TGTGCCAGCAGTTTATCGCTTTTGGGCGGCGGGAGTCGCACCTACAATGAGCAGTTCTTC
TRBD2,-,TRBJ2-1,TRBV27,CASSFRLAGEQFF,TGTGCCAGCAGTTTCCGACTAGCGGGTGAGCAGTTCTTC
-,-,TRBJ1-6,TRBV7-2,CASSPPGFSPLHF,TGTGCCAGCAGCCCTCCAGGGTTTTCACCCCTCCACTTT
TRBD1,-,TRBJ1-1,TRBV6-5,CASSGTGWTEAFF,TGTGCCAGCAGTGGGACAGGGTGGACTGAAGCTTTCTTT
-,-,TRBJ1-3,TRBV7-6,CASSLNSGTSGNTIYF,TGTGCCAGCAGCCTCAACTCAGGGACATCGGGAAACACCATATATTTT
-,-,TRBJ2-5,TRBV15,CATSRDTEAQYF,TGTGCCACCAGCAGAGATACGGAGGCCCAGTACTTC
-,-,TRBJ1-3,TRBV13,CASSPVPLGNTIYF,TGTGCCAGCAGCCCGGTCCCACTGGGAAACACCATATATTTT
TRBD2,-,TRBJ2-7,TRBV10-3,CAISDPSGLAIYEQYF,TGTGCCATCAGTGATCCCTCGGGACTAGCTATTTACGAGCAGTACTTC
TRBD1,-,TRBJ1-1,TRBV5-4,CASSLNRGQPKNTEAFF,TGTGCCAGCAGCCTCAACCGGGGACAGCCTAAGAACACTGAAGCTTTCTTT
TRBD2,-,TRBJ2-7,TRBV2,CASTKREGRDEQYF,TGTGCCAGCACTAAACGGGAGGGCCGCGACGAGCAGTACTTC
TRBD2,once,TRBJ2-3,TRBV11-2,CASSKAVTSLADTQYF,TGTGCCAGCAGCAAGGCGGTGACTAGCCTTGCAGATACGCAGTATTTT